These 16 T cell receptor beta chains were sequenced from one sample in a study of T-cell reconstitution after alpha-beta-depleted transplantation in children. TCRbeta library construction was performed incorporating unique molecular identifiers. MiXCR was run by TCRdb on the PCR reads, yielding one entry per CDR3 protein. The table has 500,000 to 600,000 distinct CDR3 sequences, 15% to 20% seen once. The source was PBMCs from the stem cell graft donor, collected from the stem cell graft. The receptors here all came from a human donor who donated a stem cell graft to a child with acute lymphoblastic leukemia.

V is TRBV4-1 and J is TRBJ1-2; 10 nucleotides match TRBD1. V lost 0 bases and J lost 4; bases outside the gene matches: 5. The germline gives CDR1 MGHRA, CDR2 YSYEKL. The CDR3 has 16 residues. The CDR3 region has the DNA TGCGCCAGCAGCCAAGAAGGGACAGGGGATCCCTATGGCTACACCTTC. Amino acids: CASSQEGTGDPYGYTF.

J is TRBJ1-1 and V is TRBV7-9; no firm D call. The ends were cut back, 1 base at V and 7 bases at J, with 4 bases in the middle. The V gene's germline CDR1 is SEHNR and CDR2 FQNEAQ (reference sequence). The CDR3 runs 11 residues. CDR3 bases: TGTGCCAGCAGCTTAGGCCATGAAGCTTTCTTT. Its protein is CASSLGHEAFF.

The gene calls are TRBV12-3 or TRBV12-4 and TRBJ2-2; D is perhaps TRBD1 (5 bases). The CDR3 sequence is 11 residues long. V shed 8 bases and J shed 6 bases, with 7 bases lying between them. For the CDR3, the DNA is TGTGCCAGCGAAGGGGCCGGGGAGCTGTTTTTT. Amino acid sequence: CASEGAGELFF.

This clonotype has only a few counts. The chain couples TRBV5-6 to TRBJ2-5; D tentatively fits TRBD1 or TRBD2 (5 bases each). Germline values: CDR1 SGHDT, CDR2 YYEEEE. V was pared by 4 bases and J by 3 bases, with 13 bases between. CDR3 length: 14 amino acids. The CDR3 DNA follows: TGTGCCAGCAGCGAGGGGATAGGCAAAGAGACCCAGTACTTC. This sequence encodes CASSEGIGKETQYF.

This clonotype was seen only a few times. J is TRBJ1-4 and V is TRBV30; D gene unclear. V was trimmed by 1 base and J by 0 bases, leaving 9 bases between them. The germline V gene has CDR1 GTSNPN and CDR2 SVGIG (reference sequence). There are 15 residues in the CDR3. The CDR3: CAWSASAATNEKLFF. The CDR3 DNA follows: TGTGCCTGGAGTGCATCGGCAGCAACTAATGAAAAACTGTTTTTT.

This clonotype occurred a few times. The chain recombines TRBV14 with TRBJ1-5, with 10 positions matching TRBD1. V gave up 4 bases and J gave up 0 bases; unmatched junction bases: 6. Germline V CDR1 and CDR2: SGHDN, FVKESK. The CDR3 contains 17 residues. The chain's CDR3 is CASSPGTGASSNQPQHF. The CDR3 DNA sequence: TGTGCCAGCAGCCCCGGGACAGGGGCGAGTAGCAATCAGCCCCAGCATTTT.

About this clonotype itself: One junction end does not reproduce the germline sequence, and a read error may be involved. In DNA, the CDR3 is TGTGTCAGCTCTAGAGCGGGAGGGCCGCTTTACGAGCAGTACTTC. It encodes CVSSRAGGPLYEQYF. The chain combines TRBV7-3 with TRBJ2-7; TRBD2 aligns across 10 bases. This CDR3 is 15 amino acids long. Germline V CDR1 and CDR2: SGHTA, FQGTGA.

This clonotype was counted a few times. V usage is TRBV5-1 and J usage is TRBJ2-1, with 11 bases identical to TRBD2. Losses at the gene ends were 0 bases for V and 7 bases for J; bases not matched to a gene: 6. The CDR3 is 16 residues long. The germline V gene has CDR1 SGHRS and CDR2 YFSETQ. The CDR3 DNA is TGCGCCAGCAGCTTGGATCTTAGCGGGAGGGGGAATGAGCAGTTCTTC. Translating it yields CASSLDLSGRGNEQFF.

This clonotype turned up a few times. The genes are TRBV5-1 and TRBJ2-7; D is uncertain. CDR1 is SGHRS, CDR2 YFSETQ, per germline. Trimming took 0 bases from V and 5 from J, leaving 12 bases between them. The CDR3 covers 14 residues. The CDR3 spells CASSLGGSIHEQYF. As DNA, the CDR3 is TGCGCCAGCAGCTTGGGAGGTAGCATCCACGAGCAGTACTTC.

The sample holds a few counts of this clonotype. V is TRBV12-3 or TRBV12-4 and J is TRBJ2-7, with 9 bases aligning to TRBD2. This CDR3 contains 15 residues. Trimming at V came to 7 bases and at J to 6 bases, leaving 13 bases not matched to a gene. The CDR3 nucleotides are TGTGCCAGCACCCCAGGGGTGGCGCGGGAGGGCGAGCAGTACTTC. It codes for CASTPGVAREGEQYF.

CDR3 in DNA: TGTGCCAGCAGCTTAGGTATTGGGGTCATTCAGTACTTC. Its translation: CASSLGIGVIQYF. The chain has TRBV7-9 and TRBJ2-4; no definite D call. Germline CDR1 reads SEHNR; CDR2 reads FQNEAQ (reference sequence). The CDR3 consists of 13 residues. Trimming removed 1 base at V and 9 bases at J, with 10 bases between.

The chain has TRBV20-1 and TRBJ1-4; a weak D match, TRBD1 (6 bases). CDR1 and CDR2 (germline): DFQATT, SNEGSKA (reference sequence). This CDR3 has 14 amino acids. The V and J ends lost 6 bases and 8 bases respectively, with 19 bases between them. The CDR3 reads CSAATGHLDEKLFF. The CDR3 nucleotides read TGCAGTGCCGCTACGGGACACTTAGACGAAAAACTGTTTTTT.

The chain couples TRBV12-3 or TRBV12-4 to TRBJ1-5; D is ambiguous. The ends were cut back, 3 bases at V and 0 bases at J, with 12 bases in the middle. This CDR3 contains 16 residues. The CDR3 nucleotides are TGTGCCAGCAGTTTCAGTGGCGGAAATAGCAATCAGCCCCAGCATTTT. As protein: CASSFSGGNSNQPQHF.

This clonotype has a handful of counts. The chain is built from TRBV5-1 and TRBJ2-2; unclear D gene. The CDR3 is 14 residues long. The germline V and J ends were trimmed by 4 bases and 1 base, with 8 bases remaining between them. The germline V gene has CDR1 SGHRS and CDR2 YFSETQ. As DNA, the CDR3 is TGCGCCAGCAGCACTCCTTTGAACACCGGGGAGCTGTTTTTT. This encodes CASSTPLNTGELFF.

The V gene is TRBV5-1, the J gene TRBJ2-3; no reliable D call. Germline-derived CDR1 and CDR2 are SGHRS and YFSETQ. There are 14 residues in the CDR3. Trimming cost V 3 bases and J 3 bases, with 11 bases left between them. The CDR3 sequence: CASSSSQGTDTQYF. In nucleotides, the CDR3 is TGCGCCAGCAGCTCAAGCCAAGGTACAGATACGCAGTATTTT. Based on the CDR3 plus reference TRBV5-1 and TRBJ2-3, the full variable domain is KAGVTQTPRYLIKTRGQQVTLSCSPISGHRSVSWYQQTPGQGLQFLFEYFSETQRNKGNFPGRFSGRQFSNSRSEMNVSTLELGDSALYLCASSSSQGTDTQYFGPGTRLTVL.

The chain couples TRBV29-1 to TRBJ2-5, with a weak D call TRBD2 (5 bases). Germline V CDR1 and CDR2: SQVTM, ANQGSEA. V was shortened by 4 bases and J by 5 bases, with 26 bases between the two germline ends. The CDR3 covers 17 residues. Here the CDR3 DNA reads TGCAGCGTTGGGAGAGGAGACCGGCCCCCACAGCGGGAGACCCAGTACTTC. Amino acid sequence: CSVGRGDRPPQRETQYF.